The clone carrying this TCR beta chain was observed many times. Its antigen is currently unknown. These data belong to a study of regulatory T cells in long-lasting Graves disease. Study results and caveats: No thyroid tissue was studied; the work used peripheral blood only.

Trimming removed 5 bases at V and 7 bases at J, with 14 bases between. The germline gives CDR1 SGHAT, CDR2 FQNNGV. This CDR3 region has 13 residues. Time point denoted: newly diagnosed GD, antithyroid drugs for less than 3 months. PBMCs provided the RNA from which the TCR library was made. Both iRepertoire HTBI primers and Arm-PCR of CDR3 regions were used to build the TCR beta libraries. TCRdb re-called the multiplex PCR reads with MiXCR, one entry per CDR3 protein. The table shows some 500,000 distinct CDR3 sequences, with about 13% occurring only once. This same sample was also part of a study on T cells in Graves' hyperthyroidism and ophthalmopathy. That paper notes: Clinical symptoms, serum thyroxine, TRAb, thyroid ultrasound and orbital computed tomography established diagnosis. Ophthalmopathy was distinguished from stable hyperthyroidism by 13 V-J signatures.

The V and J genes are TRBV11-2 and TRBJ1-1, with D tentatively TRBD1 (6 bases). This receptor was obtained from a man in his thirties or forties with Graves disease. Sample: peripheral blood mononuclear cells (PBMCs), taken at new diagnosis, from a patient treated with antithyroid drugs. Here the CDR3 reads CASSIGGRGEAFF. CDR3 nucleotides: TGTGCCAGCAGCATCGGGGGGCGGGGTGAAGCTTTCTTT.